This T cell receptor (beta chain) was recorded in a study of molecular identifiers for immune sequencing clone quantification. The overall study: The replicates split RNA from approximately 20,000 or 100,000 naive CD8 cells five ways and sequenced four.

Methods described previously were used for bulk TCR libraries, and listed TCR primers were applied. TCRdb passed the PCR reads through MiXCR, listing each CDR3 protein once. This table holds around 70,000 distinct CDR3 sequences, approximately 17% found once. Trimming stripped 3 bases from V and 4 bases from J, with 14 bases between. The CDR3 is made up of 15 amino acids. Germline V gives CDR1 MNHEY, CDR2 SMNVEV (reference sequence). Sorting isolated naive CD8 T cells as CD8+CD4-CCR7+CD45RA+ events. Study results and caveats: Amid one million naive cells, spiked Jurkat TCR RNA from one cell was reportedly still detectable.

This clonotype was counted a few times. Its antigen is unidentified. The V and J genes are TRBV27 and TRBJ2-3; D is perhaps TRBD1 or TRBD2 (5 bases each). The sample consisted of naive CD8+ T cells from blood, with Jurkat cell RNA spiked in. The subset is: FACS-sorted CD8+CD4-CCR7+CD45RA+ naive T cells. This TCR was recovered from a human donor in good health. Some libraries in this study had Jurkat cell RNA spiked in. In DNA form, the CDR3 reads TGTGCCAGCAGTTTGGGGGTAGCTGGCGCAGATACGCAGTATTTT. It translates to CASSLGVAGADTQYF.